This is a list of T cell receptor beta chains from one sample in a study of patients and donors after allogeneic stem cell transplantation. TCRdb passed the RT-PCR reads through MiXCR, listing each CDR3 protein once. The table shows 150,000 to 200,000 distinct CDR3 sequences, with 30% occurring only once. The sequenced material came from blood, either unsorted or a sorted T cell fraction (not recorded which). These TCRs come from a human donor who was either an allogeneic HSCT recipient or a stem cell or donor lymphocyte infusion donor (not recorded which). It is not recorded whose cells these are; they may come from a transplant donor. CDR3s include the opening cysteine and the closing phenylalanine or tryptophan. D genes are given only for firm matches. For some rows the clone size is stated as once, few or many, or as a class when expanded; others skip it.

size	D	V	J	DNA	CDR3
.	TRBD2	TRBV20-1	TRBJ2-3	TGCAGTGCTAGAGGGGTTAGCGGGAGTGGTGATACGCAGTATTTT	CSARGVSGSGDTQYF
.	.	TRBV4-3	TRBJ1-1	TGCGCCAGCAGCCCTCGGATTATGAACACTGAAGCTTTCTTT	CASSPRIMNTEAFF
.	.	TRBV12-3/TRBV12-4	TRBJ2-7	TGTGCCAGCAGCCCTGAGACTTATAGCAAGCAGTACTTC	CASSPETYSKQYF
many	.	TRBV6-5	TRBJ1-6	TGTGCCAGCAGTTACTCGAGGCTGGCCCAAGGGTCACCCCTCCACTTT	CASSYSRLAQGSPLHF
few	.	TRBV18	TRBJ1-6	TGTGCCAGCTCACCGGTAACAGGAGGTGATTCACCCCTCCACTTT	CASSPVTGGDSPLHF
many	.	TRBV12-3/TRBV12-4	TRBJ1-4	TGTGCCAGCAGTTCGTCGAATGAAAAACTGTTTTTT	CASSSSNEKLFF
few	.	TRBV7-2	TRBJ1-2	TGTGCCAGCAGCTTCGGCAGTAACTATGGCTACACCTTC	CASSFGSNYGYTF
.	TRBD1	TRBV6-5	TRBJ2-3	TGTGCCAGCAGTTACTGGCCGGGACAGGGCCAGACAGATACGCAGTATTTT	CASSYWPGQGQTDTQYF
few	.	TRBV27	TRBJ2-3	TGTGCCAGCAGCCTACTTGGGGGAAGGGGAGATACGCAGTATTTT	CASSLLGGRGDTQYF
many	.	TRBV20-1	TRBJ1-1	TGCAGTGCTATTCGGCAACTTGCAGCTGAAGCTTTCTTT	CSAIRQLAAEAFF
few	.	TRBV7-8	TRBJ1-1	TGTGCCAGCAGCCTATCGGCAGTGAACACTGAAGCTTTCTTT	CASSLSAVNTEAFF
.	TRBD2	TRBV14	TRBJ2-1	TGTGCCAGCAGCCAAGCGACTAGCCAAGACCACTCCTACAATGAGCAGTTCTTC	CASSQATSQDHSYNEQFF
few	.	TRBV4-2	TRBJ1-2	TGTGCCAGCAACGCCGAAAAGTGGGGAAAGGCCTATGGCTACACCTTC	CASNAEKWGKAYGYTF
few	.	TRBV12-3/TRBV12-4	TRBJ1-3	TGTGCCAGCAGTAGGGGAGACTCTGGAAACACCATATATTTT	CASSRGDSGNTIYF
.	.	TRBV6-5	TRBJ2-2	TGTGCCAGCCTAGGGAACACCGGGGAGCTGTTTTTT	CASLGNTGELFF
.	TRBD1	TRBV28	TRBJ1-6	TGTGCCAGCAGTTTACCGACAGGGGAATCCTATAATTCACCCCTCCACTTT	CASSLPTGESYNSPLHF
few	TRBD2	TRBV10-3	TRBJ2-7	TGTGCCATCAGTGACGAACTAGCGGGAGGATGGGAGCAGTACTTC	CAISDELAGGWEQYF
.	TRBD1	TRBV4-3	TRBJ1-1	TGCGCCAGCAGCCAGACAGGGGGCGCGGGCACTGAAGCTTTCTTT	CASSQTGGAGTEAFF
.	.	TRBV7-9	TRBJ2-1	TGTGCCAGCAGAATTAACAATGAGCAGTTCTTC	CASRINNEQFF
few	.	TRBV6-5	TRBJ2-7	TGTGCCAGCAGGAAAGGAACTCAATACGAGCAGTACTTC	CASRKGTQYEQYF
.	TRBD2	TRBV29-1	TRBJ2-7	TGCAGCGTTACTAGCGTCTCCTACGAGCAGTACTTC	CSVTSVSYEQYF
.	.	TRBV4-3	TRBJ1-2	TGCGCCAGCAGCCAACAGACAGGACCCTATGGCTACACCTTC	CASSQQTGPYGYTF
many	.	TRBV5-1	TRBJ1-1	TGCGCCAGCAGGGTCTCGGGAGATGGCACTGAAGCTTTCTTT	CASRVSGDGTEAFF
.	.	TRBV3-1	TRBJ2-5	TGTGCCAGCAGCCAAGATTTGGCAGAGACCCAGTACTTC	CASSQDLAETQYF
few	.	TRBV5-5	TRBJ1-3	TGTGCCAGCAGCCGATCGGGCTCCCCTCCCACCATATATTTT	CASSRSGSPPTIYF
once	.	TRBV15	TRBJ2-3	TGTGCCACCAGCACCAGACTGGGAGGTTCGGATACGCAGTATTTT	CATSTRLGGSDTQYF
.	.	TRBV6-6	TRBJ1-1	TGTGCCAGCAGTCAGAGGAACAGGGATCCCGAAGCTTTCTTT	CASSQRNRDPEAFF
.	.	TRBV18	TRBJ2-3	TGTGCCAGCTCACCACGGGGGCAAGATACGCAGTATTTT	CASSPRGQDTQYF